The TCR beta chain described here comes from a study of somatic mutations in cytotoxic T cells in rheumatoid arthritis. Study findings and constraints: A rise in CD8+ clonality with age was seen in rheumatoid arthritis patients but not in healthy controls.

As for this clone: Its antigen is unknown.

Separation of CD4+ and CD8+ cells was performed by positive magnetic bead selection, and purity was verified by flow cytometry. Profiled with immunoSEQ multiplex PCR; TCRdb holds only in-frame clones, not every one. The table shows approximately 2,800 clones, with around 63% occurring only once. CDR3 size: 17 residues. The germline V and J ends were trimmed by 0 bases and 6 bases, with 20 bases remaining between them. CDR1 is SGHVS and CDR2 is FQNEAQ in the germline V gene. The receptor was derived from a woman between 18 and 29 years old with rheumatoid arthritis. The chain has TRBV7-8 and TRBJ1-1, with D possibly matching TRBD1 (5 bases). The sequencing sample was made of CD8+ T cells sorted from synovial fluid. CDR3 loop: CASSLAGGAAASPEAFF. The DNA for the CDR3 is TGTGCCAGCAGCTTAGCGGGAGGGGCAGCGGCGAGCCCTGAAGCTTTCTTT.